The present T cell receptor beta chain was sequenced within a study of blood T cell repertoires in COVID-19. Study overall: Acute and convalescent COVID-19 specimens originated in the United States, Italy and Spain. T cells, B-cell-depleted T cells, or PBMCs supplied cDNA or gDNA.

V shed 6 bases and J 4 bases; nucleotides not matched to a gene: 9. Germline CDR1 is MNHEY and CDR2 is SVGEGT. There are 15 residues in the CDR3. Methods used by the authors: Reference gene primers were amplified, and this amplification served to estimate nucleated cell counts. Here immunoSEQ multiplex PCR was the method, and the copy in TCRdb shows in-frame clones only, minus some. That table supplies the V and J calls and clone size; D and trimming were determined from the DNA. This table holds a few hundred thousand clones, approximately 86% found once. The chain uses TRBV6-2 or TRBV6-3 and TRBJ1-1; 9 bases fit TRBD1. The clonotype was recovered from a woman in her seventies with active or convalescent COVID-19. Sequencing was performed on peripheral blood. CDR3 amino acids: CASSPWGQGSTEAFF. The CDR3, as DNA: TGTGCCAGCAGCCCCTGGGGACAGGGAAGCACTGAAGCTTTCTTT.